Given below is one TCR beta chain in context. Employing constant-segment primers, 5'RACE generated TCR alpha and TCR beta cDNA libraries bearing sample barcodes and UMIs. TCRdb reprocessed the 5' RACE reads with MiXCR, giving one entry per CDR3 protein. This sample has roughly 310,000 distinct CDR3 sequences, with more than 15% found just once. These data originate in a study of T-cell memory formation after mild COVID-19. Trimming at V came to 6 bases and at J to 10 bases, leaving 11 bases not matched to a gene. The CDR3 has 14 residues. Germline-derived CDR1 and CDR2 are SGHAT and FQNNGV. Sample: PBMCs or a T cell subset sorted from them (not recorded which). The chain joins TRBV11-2 to TRBJ2-1; 8 nucleotides agree with TRBD2. This receptor was identified in a man aged 18 to 35 who had mild COVID-19 (a few samples of this study predate the infection). Cell type and time point are not known. The CDR3 protein is CASRFSGVNYEQFF. The CDR3 DNA is TGTGCCAGCAGGTTTAGCGGGGTTAATTACGAGCAGTTCTTC.